Listed below are T cell receptor beta chains from one sample, sequenced in a study of T cell responses to AZD1222 COVID-19 vaccine. Libraries were prepared by immunoSEQ multiplex PCR; TCRdb keeps only in-frame clonotypes and omits some of them. The table has some 200,000 clones, roughly 92% seen once. The sequencing used peripheral blood, collected 28 days after the second AZD1222 dose. These receptors came from an adult who received the AZD1222 COVID-19 vaccine. Both conserved end residues are part of each CDR3. Each record gives: clone size, J gene, D gene, V gene, CDR3 DNA, CDR3 protein. D genes are given only for firm matches. Clone size appears in some rows only: once, few, many, or a class for an expanded clone.

.,TRBJ2-2,.,TRBV7-9,TGTGCCAGCAGCTTAGAGGGCAGGGGAAACACCGGGGAGCTGTTTTTT,CASSLEGRGNTGELFF
.,TRBJ1-1,.,TRBV5-1,TGCGCCAGCAGCTCGGTGACAAATGTGAACACTGAAGCTTTCTTT,CASSSVTNVNTEAFF
.,TRBJ2-7,.,TRBV7-2,TGTGCCAGCAGCCTAATCGGGGGGCCGGGTCTCGCCCGACGGCGGTACTTC,CASSLIGGPGLARRRYF
.,TRBJ1-1,.,TRBV7-2,TGTGCCAGCAGCCCGCAAACAGGGCTGAACACTGAAGCTTTCTTT,CASSPQTGLNTEAFF
.,TRBJ2-7,.,TRBV12-3/TRBV12-4,TGTGCCAGCAGTTTTGGGCAATTCTACGAGCAGTACTTC,CASSFGQFYEQYF
.,TRBJ1-2,.,TRBV5-8,TGTGCCAGCAGCCGACGGACTCCCGTCTATGGCTACACCTTC,CASSRRTPVYGYTF
.,TRBJ2-3,TRBD2,TRBV29-1,TGCAGCGTTGAAGGACTAGCGGGAGAGGGTTTGGATACGCAGTATTTT,CSVEGLAGEGLDTQYF
.,TRBJ1-6,.,TRBV5-6,TGTGCCAGCGCCATAATGGGGGGGAACAATTCACCCCTCCACTTT,CASAIMGGNNSPLHF
.,TRBJ1-2,TRBD1,TRBV30,TGTGCCTGGAGTGTACGTGGACAGGGTACCCCTAACTATGGCTACACCTTC,CAWSVRGQGTPNYGYTF
.,TRBJ2-3,TRBD2,TRBV11-2,TGTGCCAGCAGCTCCCCACTAGCGGGGGGCACAGATACGCAGTATTTT,CASSSPLAGGTDTQYF
.,TRBJ1-4,.,TRBV5-5,TGTGCCAGCAGCTTGGAACAGTTTAGAGAAAAACTGTTTTTT,CASSLEQFREKLFF
.,TRBJ2-7,.,TRBV20-1,TGCAGTGCTAGAGGGTCCTACGAGCAGTACTTC,CSARGSYEQYF
once,TRBJ1-5,TRBD1,TRBV6-2/TRBV6-3,TGTGCCAGCAGTTATAAGTTTGGACAGGGTAGCAATCAGCCCCAGCATTTT,CASSYKFGQGSNQPQHF
.,TRBJ2-5,TRBD1,TRBV4-1,TGCGCCAGCAGCCAAGTCGGGACAGTTGGAGAGACCCAGTACTTC,CASSQVGTVGETQYF
.,TRBJ1-1,TRBD1,TRBV5-5,TGTGCCAGCAGCTTTACCGGGACAGAGAACACTGAAGCTTTCTTT,CASSFTGTENTEAFF
.,TRBJ1-1,TRBD1,TRBV28,TGTGCCAGCAGTAGAAACCCAGGGACAGATAGTGGGACTGAAGCTTTCTTT,CASSRNPGTDSGTEAFF
few,TRBJ1-1,TRBD1,TRBV11-2,TGTGCCAGCAGCTCTTACAGGGGGCAAACTGAAGCTTTCTTT,CASSSYRGQTEAFF
few,TRBJ1-2,TRBD1,TRBV5-4,TGTGCCAGCAGCTTCCGGGGACAGGGGGCTGGCTACACCTTC,CASSFRGQGAGYTF
.,TRBJ2-7,.,TRBV5-4,TGTGCCAGCAGCCTGGCCGTCGGGAAATACGAGCAGTACTTC,CASSLAVGKYEQYF
.,TRBJ1-5,TRBD1,TRBV24-1,TGTGCCACCAGTGATTTGCTCAGTGGACAGGGATTAGATCAGCCCCAGCATTTT,CATSDLLSGQGLDQPQHF
.,TRBJ2-7,.,TRBV7-8,TGTGCCAGCAGCTTCTCCAGGGACTACGAGCAGTACTTC,CASSFSRDYEQYF
.,TRBJ2-2,.,TRBV27,TGTGCCAGCAGGCCGAGAGGGATAAACACCGGGGAGCTGTTTTTT,CASRPRGINTGELFF
.,TRBJ2-7,.,TRBV2,TGTGCCAGCAGTGACAGGTTCGAGCAGTACTTC,CASSDRFEQYF
.,TRBJ2-5,TRBD2,TRBV5-1,TGCGCCAGCAGCTTGAAGGGACTAGCGGGGGAGGTGGAGACCCAGTACTTC,CASSLKGLAGEVETQYF
.,TRBJ2-7,.,TRBV6-6,TGTGCCAGCGGGGGGCTAAACGAGCAGTACTTC,CASGGLNEQYF
once,TRBJ1-5,.,TRBV6-5,TGTGCCAGCAAGGGGGGACTCAATCAGCCCCAGCATTTT,CASKGGLNQPQHF
.,TRBJ2-1,.,TRBV19,TGTGCCAGTAGTATTCGGGCAGGGCAATACGTTGAGCAGTTCTTC,CASSIRAGQYVEQFF
.,TRBJ2-3,.,TRBV5-1,TGCGCCAGCAGCTTGTTTGCCGGCACAGATACGCAGTATTTT,CASSLFAGTDTQYF
.,TRBJ1-5,.,TRBV18,TGTGCCAGCTCACAGGGGCCGAGCAATCAGCCCCAGCATTTT,CASSQGPSNQPQHF
.,TRBJ2-2,.,TRBV25-1,TGTGCCAGCAGTGCCTACGTAACCGGGGAGCTGTTTTTT,CASSAYVTGELFF
.,TRBJ2-7,.,TRBV30,TGTGCCTGGACCCCGGGAGATCCCTTGGAGCAGTACTTC,CAWTPGDPLEQYF
.,TRBJ2-7,.,TRBV5-4,TGTGCCAGCAGCTTGCAGGGCCGCGGACGTAGTACCTACGAGCAGTACTTC,CASSLQGRGRSTYEQYF
.,TRBJ2-7,.,TRBV18,TGTGCCAGCTCACCGTGGACGGGGAGCTCCTACGAGCAGTACTTC,CASSPWTGSSYEQYF
.,TRBJ2-7,TRBD2,TRBV5-4,TGTGCCAGCAGCTTGGAACTAGCGGCGAACTCGCCCTCCTACGAGCAGTACTTC,CASSLELAANSPSYEQYF
few,TRBJ2-2,TRBD1,TRBV7-2,TGTGCCAGCAGCTTCGGGACAGGGCTCACCGGGGAGCTGTTTTTT,CASSFGTGLTGELFF
.,TRBJ1-1,TRBD1,TRBV28,TGTGCCAGCAGTTCCTCTCTCAGGGGGCGCGACCTTGAAGCTTTCTTT,CASSSSLRGRDLEAFF
.,TRBJ2-7,TRBD1,TRBV13,TGTGCCAGCAGCCTAAGACAGGGCAGCTCCTACGAGCAGTACTTC,CASSLRQGSSYEQYF
.,TRBJ2-2,.,TRBV9,TGTGCCAGCAGCGTAGTAGGGGTCGGGGAGCTGTTTTTT,CASSVVGVGELFF
.,TRBJ1-1,.,TRBV7-9,TGTGCCAGCAGCTCAGACTTACTCACTGAAGCTTTCTTT,CASSSDLLTEAFF
.,TRBJ1-2,TRBD1,TRBV2,TGTGCCAGCAGTTGGCAGGGGGCCTATGGCTACACCTTC,CASSWQGAYGYTF
.,TRBJ2-1,TRBD2,TRBV19,TGTGCCAGTACCCGGACTAGCGGGCCGTTTGAGCAGTTCTTC,CASTRTSGPFEQFF
.,TRBJ2-3,TRBD1,TRBV5-5,TGTGCCAGCAGCTTGCAGGGGACAGGGGGCCCCACAGATACGCAGTATTTT,CASSLQGTGGPTDTQYF
.,TRBJ1-2,.,TRBV6-6,TGTGCCAGCAGTTACGAGACAAGTGGCTACACCTTC,CASSYETSGYTF
.,TRBJ1-1,TRBD1,TRBV30,TGTGCCTGGAGTCCGGGGACAGGGCTTACTGAAGCTTTCTTT,CAWSPGTGLTEAFF
.,TRBJ2-3,.,TRBV12-5,TGTGCTAGTGGTTTGGGGACTTCCAGCACCACAGATACGCAGTATTTT,CASGLGTSSTTDTQYF
.,TRBJ2-7,.,TRBV7-9,TGTGCCAGCAGGGATTCCGGGGGCAGCTACGAGCAGTACTTC,CASRDSGGSYEQYF
.,TRBJ2-3,TRBD2,TRBV7-9,TGTGCCAGCACCGAGGGAGGGAACACAGATACGCAGTATTTT,CASTEGGNTDTQYF
.,TRBJ2-3,TRBD1,TRBV6-1,TGTGCCAGCAGTGAAGTTTTTGGGACAGGGGGTGGAGATACGCAGTATTTT,CASSEVFGTGGGDTQYF
.,TRBJ2-1,TRBD2,TRBV7-9,TGTGCCAGCAGCCCTTGGGGGGGAGTAAGCTACAATGAGCAGTTCTTC,CASSPWGGVSYNEQFF
.,TRBJ1-1,.,TRBV12-3/TRBV12-4,TGTGCCAGCAGTGATCAGGCGAACACTGAAGCTTTCTTT,CASSDQANTEAFF
.,TRBJ2-7,TRBD2,TRBV10-3,TGTGCCATCACGGCGGGGGTTCTAGGGTACGAGCAGTACTTC,CAITAGVLGYEQYF
.,TRBJ2-3,.,TRBV19,TGTGCCAGTAGTATGCAGGGGCGAGCGGGAGATACGCAGTATTTT,CASSMQGRAGDTQYF
.,TRBJ1-5,.,TRBV2,TGTGCCAGCGGAAGGGTGGGGGGGCCCCAGCATTTT,CASGRVGGPQHF
.,TRBJ1-6,.,TRBV6-5,TGTGCCAGCAGTTACTCATCGAGGGGTTCTTCACCCCTCCACTTT,CASSYSSRGSSPLHF
.,TRBJ2-6,.,TRBV4-1,TGCGCCAGCAGCCAAGCCCTTCCTCGGGCCAACGTCCTGACTTTC,CASSQALPRANVLTF
once,TRBJ1-2,.,TRBV4-3,TGCGCCAGCAGTATTTACTCAGGGCCGGGATATGGCTACACCTTC,CASSIYSGPGYGYTF
.,TRBJ2-7,.,TRBV5-4,TGTGCCAGCAGCCCCGGCGGCAAGCAGTACTTC,CASSPGGKQYF
.,TRBJ1-4,.,TRBV2,TGTGCCAGCAAAGGGGGTACGGGACCTAATGAAAAACTGTTTTTT,CASKGGTGPNEKLFF
.,TRBJ2-6,.,TRBV3-1/TRBV3-2,TGTGCCAGCGGGACAAAAGGGGCCAACGTCCTGACTTTC,CASGTKGANVLTF